This is a list of T cell receptor beta chains from one sample in a study of T cell responses to AZD1222 COVID-19 vaccine. Assay: immunoSEQ multiplex PCR; the TCRdb copy retains only in-frame clones and omits some. The data contain more than 95,000 clones, about 90% of them singletons. Sequencing was performed on peripheral blood, taken on day 0 of AZD1222 vaccination. The receptors here all came from an adult in good health. Each CDR3 is given without its conserved first and last residue. Some rows have no size entry. The others give once, few or many, or a class for an expanded clone.

>TRBV5-4|.|TRBJ1-1|11
ASSRDGNTEAF
>TRBV5-5|once|TRBJ2-3|15
ASSLSGSGGAARTQY
>TRBV7-8|.|TRBJ1-1|13
ASSLGRGMNTEAF
>TRBV19|.|TRBJ2-4|14
ASSPEGGLAKNIQY
>TRBV5-4|once|TRBJ1-2|12
ASSNWGTYYGYT
>TRBV29-1|.|TRBJ2-5|10
SVSTPGETQY
>TRBV28|.|TRBJ1-1|9
ASGLDREAF
>TRBV3-1/TRBV3-2|.|TRBJ2-3|11
ASSSFFPDTQY
>TRBV12-3/TRBV12-4|.|TRBJ1-6|9
ASSLDSPLH
>TRBV9|once|TRBJ1-1|11
ASSVEVGSEAF
>TRBV6-2/TRBV6-3|few|TRBJ2-3|13
ASSYPLGYTDTQY
>TRBV6-5|.|TRBJ1-5|11
ASSRAVNQPQH
>TRBV2|few|TRBJ1-1|11
ASKRDRNTEAF
>TRBV15|.|TRBJ2-3|13
ATSRQTGGVDTQY
>TRBV30|.|TRBJ1-2|13
AWSSQHRDSYGYT
>TRBV6-1|.|TRBJ1-1|12
AIASGRVWTEAF
>TRBV6-4|.|TRBJ1-6|11
ASTEGDNSPLH
>TRBV19|.|TRBJ1-5|12
ASSVGYSNQPQH
>TRBV3-1/TRBV3-2|few|TRBJ2-7|12
ASSPGLAGFEQY
>TRBV7-6|.|TRBJ2-1|14
ASSPTNRGRSNEQF
>TRBV3-1/TRBV3-2|.|TRBJ1-5|11
ASSQTGNQPQH
>TRBV6-1|.|TRBJ2-7|13
ASSEPPTRPHEQY
>TRBV5-1|once|TRBJ1-5|13
ASSPVGDSNQPQH
>TRBV3-1/TRBV3-2|.|TRBJ2-3|13
ASSSGTGWADTQY
>TRBV5-6|.|TRBJ1-2|12
ASSQGTGNYGYT
>TRBV14|.|TRBJ1-1|14
ASSPSPATENSEAF
>TRBV19|.|TRBJ1-5|12
ASRLTGANQPQH
>TRBV4-1|.|TRBJ1-2|12
ASSQRTANYGYT
>TRBV9|.|TRBJ1-2|16
ASSVARDETGANYGYT
>TRBV5-6|.|TRBJ2-3|9
ASSITDTQY
>TRBV6-1|.|TRBJ1-4|14
ASSEPQGGHTEKLF
>TRBV6-1|few|TRBJ1-1|12
ASSESQEGTEAF
>TRBV21-1|.|TRBJ2-2|12
ASNEPTGAGELF
>TRBV7-8|.|TRBJ1-2|14
ASSLGFDRVNYGYT
>TRBV5-4|.|TRBJ1-6|12
ASSLQGHNSPLH
>TRBV19|.|TRBJ1-6|10
ASSIGGSPLH
>TRBV7-9|few|TRBJ1-6|12
ASSPRFSYSPLH
>TRBV4-2|.|TRBJ2-3|15
ASSPQEGVSPTDTQY
>TRBV6-1|.|TRBJ2-5|11
ASSEVIGETQY
>TRBV9|.|TRBJ2-1|14
ASSAGGLGMPIEQF
>TRBV29-1|.|TRBJ1-1|11
SVVETRNTEAF
>TRBV9|once|TRBJ1-2|12
ASSPPEGIMGYT
>TRBV6-2/TRBV6-3|.|TRBJ1-1|11
ASSYQLDTEAF
>TRBV21-1|.|TRBJ2-7|10
ASSKLLDEQY
>TRBV5-4|once|TRBJ2-1|13
ASSPRTRPHNEQF
>TRBV30|.|TRBJ2-2|13
AWSEKSGSYGELF
>TRBV2|.|TRBJ2-1|11
ASSEGLDWEQF
>TRBV5-1|.|TRBJ2-5|13
ASSLERGGQETQY
>TRBV23-1|.|TRBJ2-1|13
ASALGTGAINEQF
>TRBV10-3|.|TRBJ2-7|13
AISDSQISSYEQY
>TRBV30|.|TRBJ2-3|11
ACPGDIADTQY